This TCR beta chain stems from a study of long-term antiretroviral therapy in people with HIV. Study outcomes and limitations: Post-ART, diversity grew, though it stayed under transplant donor control levels. The study collected no data on ART adherence, viral resistance or therapy changes.

Runs used v3.0 of the immunoSEQ assay and were done at survey level. Repertoires were generated with immunoSEQ multiplex PCR, while TCRdb's copy carries only in-frame clones and drops some. The sample contains roughly 30,000 clones, over 75% of which appear only once. About this clone: Its antigen is unidentified.

The V segment lost 5 bases and the J segment 0 bases; nucleotides outside the gene matches: 6. The CDR3 runs 16 residues. Germline V lookup: CDR1 SEHNR, CDR2 FQNEAQ (reference sequence). Sample: unsorted PBMCs, taken 4.8 years after starting antiretroviral therapy. This TCR derives from a man in his forties with HIV. This chain connects TRBV7-9 to TRBJ2-5, with TRBD2 identical over 10 bases. CDR3 bases: TGTGCCAGCAGCGAGGGGACTAGCGAAGACCAAGAGACCCAGTACTTC. Translated, it gives CASSEGTSEDQETQYF.